This paragraph reports one TCR beta chain. This specimen belongs to a study of siplizumab effects on memory and regulatory T cells. The CDR3 totals 15 residues. V was pared by 4 bases and J by 0 bases, with 6 bases of the junction left unmatched. CDR1 is MNHNS and CDR2 is SASEGT in the germline V gene. Repertoires were generated with immunoSEQ multiplex PCR, while TCRdb's copy carries only in-frame clones and drops some. This table holds 57,000 or so clones, roughly 85% found once. The receptor was derived from a human donor in good health. The source material was memory CD4+ T cells sorted from blood. The V and J genes are TRBV6-1 and TRBJ2-7; 7 bases line up with TRBD1. The CDR3 DNA reads TGTGCCAGCAGTGGACAGGGTCGGCTCTCCTACGAGCAGTACTTC. It translates to CASSGQGRLSYEQYF.